A selection of T cell receptor beta chains follows, all from one sample in a study of spatial heterogeneity in lung cancer. TCRdb reanalysed the 5' RACE reads using MiXCR and keeps one entry per CDR3 protein. The top ten clones hold just over 40% of a sample with tens of thousands of distinct CDR3 sequences, roughly 12% of them seen once. The sample was PBMCs, taken at surgery. The receptors come from a male donor with early-stage non-small cell lung cancer. Each CDR3 is given with its conserved first and last residue. The D gene is left open where the match is weak. The size of a clone is reported for some rows only, either as once, few or many, or as a class for expanded clones.

V	J	D	size	DNA	CDR3
TRBV7-9	TRBJ1-4	NA	many	TGTGCCAGCAGCTTGCCCGCCGGGCCTAATGAAAAACTGTTTTTT	CASSLPAGPNEKLFF
TRBV7-9	TRBJ2-3	TRBD2	many	TGTGCCAGCAGCCGCGGGGGGGCCGATACGCAGTATTTT	CASSRGGADTQYF
TRBV7-2	TRBJ2-5	TRBD1	NA	TGTGCCAGCACCCACAGGGGCGCGGAGACCCAGTACTTC	CASTHRGAETQYF
TRBV7-9	TRBJ2-1	TRBD2	many	TGTGCCAGCAGCTCCGATGCGGGGGGCATTTACAATGAGCAGTTCTTC	CASSSDAGGIYNEQFF
TRBV12-3/TRBV12-4	TRBJ2-4	TRBD2	few	TGTGCCAGCAGTTTATGGCTAGCGGCTGTAAAAAACATTCAGTACTTC	CASSLWLAAVKNIQYF
TRBV29-1	TRBJ2-1	TRBD2	NA	TGCAGCGTTAAAAGGCCTAGCGGGAGCAATGAGCAGTTCTTC	CSVKRPSGSNEQFF
TRBV7-2	TRBJ1-6	NA	many	TGTGCCAGCAGCTTAAAGACAGAAGGCTCCTATAATTCACCCCTCCACTTT	CASSLKTEGSYNSPLHF
TRBV29-1	TRBJ2-6	NA	many	TGCAGCGTTGTAAGGGTAGGGGCCAACGTCCTGACTTTC	CSVVRVGANVLTF
TRBV6-5	TRBJ2-3	NA	few	TGTGCCAGCAGCAAGCGGGATACGCAGTATTTT	CASSKRDTQYF
TRBV2	TRBJ2-7	TRBD2	many	TGTGCCAGCAGTGATGCTAGCGGGGGCTACGAGCAGTACTTC	CASSDASGGYEQYF
TRBV27	TRBJ2-5	NA	once	TGTGCCAGCAGTCGGAGCAGGGAAGAGACCCAGTACTTC	CASSRSREETQYF
TRBV4-2	TRBJ1-1	NA	large	TGTGCCAGCAGCCAGCCCGGGACCGCCGAAGCTTTCTTT	CASSQPGTAEAFF
TRBV30	TRBJ1-6	NA	NA	TGTGCCTGGAGAAGAGATAATTCACCCCTCCACTTT	CAWRRDNSPLHF
TRBV29-1	TRBJ2-2	TRBD2	NA	TGCAGCGTGAAGACTAGCGGGAGTCCCGGGGAGCTGTTTTTT	CSVKTSGSPGELFF
TRBV5-6	TRBJ2-1	NA	NA	TGTGCCAGCAGCTTGGACGGGGGCGAAATCTACAATGAGCAGTTCTTC	CASSLDGGEIYNEQFF
TRBV7-8	TRBJ2-1	TRBD2	few	TGTGCCAGCAGACCACAACCAGCGGGAGAACCGAATGAGCAGTTCTTC	CASRPQPAGEPNEQFF
TRBV27	TRBJ2-7	TRBD1	NA	TGTGCCAGCAGGGAACAGGGGGCATCCCGCTACGAGCAGTACTTC	CASREQGASRYEQYF
TRBV12-3/TRBV12-4	TRBJ2-7	NA	few	TGTGCCAGCAGTTCACTCCCGGGACCCCAGCGCAGTTACGAGCAGTACTTC	CASSSLPGPQRSYEQYF
TRBV7-2	TRBJ2-5	TRBD2	few	TGTGCCAGCAGCTTAGGGAACATAGCGGGAGGAATTCAAGAGACCCAGTACTTC	CASSLGNIAGGIQETQYF
TRBV7-9	TRBJ2-7	NA	NA	TGTGCCAGCAGCTCAGGACTCATCCCGTACTTC	CASSSGLIPYF
TRBV3-1	TRBJ2-3	TRBD1	NA	TGTGCCAGCAGCCTCGATACAGGGGGCACAGATACGCAGTATTTT	CASSLDTGGTDTQYF
TRBV6-5	TRBJ2-5	TRBD2	NA	TGTGCCAGCACTAGCGGGGTCTTGAAGACCCAGTACTTC	CASTSGVLKTQYF
TRBV3-1	TRBJ2-7	NA	NA	TGTGCCAGCAGCTCGCGACGAGACAGTAACGAGCAGTACTTC	CASSSRRDSNEQYF
TRBV18	TRBJ2-5	NA	NA	TGTGCCAGCTCACCACCGGTTAGGGATGAGGAAGAGACCCAGTACTTC	CASSPPVRDEEETQYF
TRBV30	TRBJ1-2	TRBD1	NA	TGTGCCTGGAGTGGGACAGGGACCTATGGCTACACCTTC	CAWSGTGTYGYTF
TRBV12-3/TRBV12-4	TRBJ1-3	NA	once	TGTGCCAGCTTCCGAAGTTCTGGAAACACCATATATTTT	CASFRSSGNTIYF
TRBV7-2	TRBJ2-1	NA	few	TGTGCCAGCAGCCCAGCTTCCGCGTTATACAATGAGCAGTTCTTC	CASSPASALYNEQFF
TRBV12-3/TRBV12-4	TRBJ2-3	TRBD2	NA	TGTGCCAGCAGTAGACTAGCGAGCACAGATACGCAGTATTTT	CASSRLASTDTQYF
TRBV6-5	TRBJ2-7	TRBD2	few	TGTGCCAGCAGTTACCCTAGACTTGGGGGGGGAAGCTACGAGCAGTACTTC	CASSYPRLGGGSYEQYF
TRBV3-1	TRBJ1-6	NA	few	TGTGCCAGCAGCCAAGATCTAACCGGGAGTTCACCCCTCCACTTT	CASSQDLTGSSPLHF
TRBV7-7	TRBJ2-5	TRBD2	few	TGTGCTAGCGGGGACTTCGCGGGGGAGACCCAGTACTTC	CASGDFAGETQYF
TRBV5-1	TRBJ2-1	NA	many	TGCGCCAGCAGCTCCTCCACTCCTGAGCGGAGCTCCTACAATGAGCAGTTCTTC	CASSSSTPERSSYNEQFF
TRBV5-1	TRBJ2-3	NA	few	TGCGCCAGCAGCTGGACTACAGATACGCAGTATTTT	CASSWTTDTQYF
TRBV20-1	TRBJ1-5	NA	few	TGCAGTGCTAGTAATCGGGGAGCTCAGCCCCAGCATTTT	CSASNRGAQPQHF
TRBV6-7	TRBJ2-5	TRBD1	few	TGTGCCAGCAGTTACCAGACAGGGCGAGAGACCCAGTACTTC	CASSYQTGRETQYF
TRBV20-1	TRBJ2-1	TRBD2	few	TGCAGTGCTAGGGGAGCGGGAGGCGTTGAGCAGTTCTTC	CSARGAGGVEQFF
TRBV11-3	TRBJ2-2	NA	few	TGTGCCAGCAGCGCAGACGATGCAGGGGAGCTGTTTTTT	CASSADDAGELFF
TRBV20-1	TRBJ2-3	NA	many	TGCAGTGCTAGAAGGTCAGCTAGCACAGATACGCAGTATTTT	CSARRSASTDTQYF
TRBV7-2	TRBJ2-6	NA	few	TGTGCCAGCAGCTCTTTCTCTGGGGCCAACGTCCTGACTTTC	CASSSFSGANVLTF